This TCR beta chain was documented in a study of early T cells in non-severe SARS-CoV-2 infection. About the research overall: Sequencing of unsorted whole blood was done on bulk RNA, leaving chains unpaired.

This clonotype was counted at least ten times. The TCR library protocol attached unique molecular identifiers to the individual cDNA molecules. Each CDR3 protein gets one entry after TCRdb re-called the 5' RACE reads with MiXCR. The table includes around 64,000 distinct CDR3 sequences, about an eighth detected once. Germline values: CDR1 LGHDT, CDR2 YNNKEL (reference sequence). Trimming left V 4 bases short and J 0 bases short, with 14 bases between. CDR3 size: 16 residues. The sequence came from an adult who was a healthcare worker with PCR-confirmed SARS-CoV-2 infection or an uninfected control (not recorded which). Source: whole blood, taken at baseline. The chain links TRBV3-1 to TRBJ2-3; possible D gene TRBD2, 6 bases. The CDR3 sequence is CASSRNTGLSTDTQYF. CDR3 in DNA: TGTGCCAGCAGCCGGAATACGGGACTCAGCACAGATACGCAGTATTTT.